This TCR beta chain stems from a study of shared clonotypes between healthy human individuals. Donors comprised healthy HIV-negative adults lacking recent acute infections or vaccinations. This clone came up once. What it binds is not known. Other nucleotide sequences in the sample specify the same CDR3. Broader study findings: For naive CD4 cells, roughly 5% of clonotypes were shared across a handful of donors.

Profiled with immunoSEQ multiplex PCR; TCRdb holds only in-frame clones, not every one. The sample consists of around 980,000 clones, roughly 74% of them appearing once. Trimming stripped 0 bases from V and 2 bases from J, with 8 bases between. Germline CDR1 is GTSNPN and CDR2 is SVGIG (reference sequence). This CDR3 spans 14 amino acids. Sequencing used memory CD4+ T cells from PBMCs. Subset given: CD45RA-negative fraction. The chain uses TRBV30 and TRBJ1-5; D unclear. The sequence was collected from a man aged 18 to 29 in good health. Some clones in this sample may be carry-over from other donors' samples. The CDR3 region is CAWSVLSRNQPQHF. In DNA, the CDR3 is TGTGCCTGGAGTGTTCTGAGCCGCAATCAGCCCCAGCATTTT.